Sequencing of this T cell receptor beta chain was carried out in a study of a mutant IDH1 vaccine in newly diagnosed glioma. In the study overall: Most patients had radiochemotherapy with temozolomide before enrollment; others had one alone. General study findings and limits: Variations in leading peripheral T cell clonotypes appeared to have no connection with pseudoprogression.

Looked up from germline, CDR1 is MGHRA and CDR2 is YSYEKL. Trimming removed 4 bases from V and 3 bases from J, with 9 bases in between. The CDR3 sequence is 13 residues long. Time point described: baseline, week 1 (first vaccination visit). As to treatment: pre-vaccination baseline after standard-of-care therapy. The table came from immunoSEQ multiplex PCR; TCRdb's copy has only in-frame clones and leaves some out. The sample lists roughly 32,000 clones, more than 70% seen once, with roughly 8.9% in the top ten. Note on this clone: Antigen unknown.

Sequencing was performed on peripheral blood mononuclear cells (PBMCs), taken from a glioma patient treated with radiotherapy, temozolomide or both. This TCR derives from a man aged 45-65 years with glioma. Some clones in this sample may be carry-over from other donors' samples. The chain links TRBV4-1 to TRBJ1-2; D may be TRBD1 (6 bases). DNA for the CDR3: TGCGCCAGCAGCCCTTCAGGGGACTATGGCTACACCTTC. This codes for CASSPSGDYGYTF.